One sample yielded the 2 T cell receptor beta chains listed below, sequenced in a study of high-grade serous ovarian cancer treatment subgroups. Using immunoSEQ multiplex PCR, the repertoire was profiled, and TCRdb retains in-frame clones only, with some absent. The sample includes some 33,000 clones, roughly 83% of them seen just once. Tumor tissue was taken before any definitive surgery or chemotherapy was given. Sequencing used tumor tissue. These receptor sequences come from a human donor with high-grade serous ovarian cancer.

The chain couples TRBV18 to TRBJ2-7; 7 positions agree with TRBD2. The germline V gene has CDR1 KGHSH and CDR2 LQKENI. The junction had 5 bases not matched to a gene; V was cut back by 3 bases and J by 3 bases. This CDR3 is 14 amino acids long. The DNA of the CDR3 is TGTGCCAGCTCACCTGCTAGCGGCCTCTACGAGCAGTACTTC. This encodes CASSPASGLYEQYF.

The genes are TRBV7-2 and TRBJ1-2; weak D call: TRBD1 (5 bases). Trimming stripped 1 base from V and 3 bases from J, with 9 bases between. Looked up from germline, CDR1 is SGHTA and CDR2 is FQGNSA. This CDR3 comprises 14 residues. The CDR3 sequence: CASSLVTGYYGYTF. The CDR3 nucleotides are TGTGCCAGCAGCTTAGTTACAGGATACTATGGCTACACCTTC. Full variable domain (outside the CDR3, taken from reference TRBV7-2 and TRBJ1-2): GAGVSQSPSNKVTEKGKDVELRCDPISGHTALYWYRQSLGQGLEFLIYFQGNSAPDKSGLPSDRFSAERTGGSVSTLTIQRTQQEDSAVYLCASSLVTGYYGYTFGSGTRLTVV.